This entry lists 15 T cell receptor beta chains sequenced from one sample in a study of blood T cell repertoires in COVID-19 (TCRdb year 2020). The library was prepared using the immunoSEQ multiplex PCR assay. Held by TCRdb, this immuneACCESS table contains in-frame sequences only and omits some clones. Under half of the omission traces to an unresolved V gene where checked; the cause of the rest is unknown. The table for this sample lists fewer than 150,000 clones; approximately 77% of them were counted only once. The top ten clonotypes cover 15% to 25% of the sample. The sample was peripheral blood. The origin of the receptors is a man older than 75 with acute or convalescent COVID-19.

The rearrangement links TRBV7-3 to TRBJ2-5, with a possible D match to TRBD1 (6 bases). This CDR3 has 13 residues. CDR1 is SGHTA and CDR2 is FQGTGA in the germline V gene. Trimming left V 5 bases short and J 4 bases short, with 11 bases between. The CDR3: CASSRRGGETQYF. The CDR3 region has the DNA TGTGCCAGCAGCCGCAGGGGTGGAGAGACCCAGTACTTC.

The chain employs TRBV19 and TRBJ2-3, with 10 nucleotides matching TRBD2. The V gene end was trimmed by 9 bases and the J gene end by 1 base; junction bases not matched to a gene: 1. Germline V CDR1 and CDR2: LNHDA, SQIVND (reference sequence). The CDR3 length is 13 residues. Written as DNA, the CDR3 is TGTGCCAGCGGACTAGCGGGCACAGATACGCAGTATTTT. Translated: CASGLAGTDTQYF.

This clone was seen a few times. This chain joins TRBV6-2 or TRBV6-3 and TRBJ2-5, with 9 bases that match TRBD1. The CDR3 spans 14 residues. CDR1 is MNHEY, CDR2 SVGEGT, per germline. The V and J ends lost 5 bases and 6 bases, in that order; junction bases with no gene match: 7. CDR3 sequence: CASSRTGDWKTQYF. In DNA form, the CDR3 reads TGTGCCAGCAGTAGGACAGGGGACTGGAAGACCCAGTACTTC.

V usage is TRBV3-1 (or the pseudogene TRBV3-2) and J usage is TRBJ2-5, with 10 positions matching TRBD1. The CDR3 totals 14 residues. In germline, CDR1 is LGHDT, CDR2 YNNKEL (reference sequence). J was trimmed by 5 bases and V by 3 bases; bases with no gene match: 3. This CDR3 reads CASSHLTGGETQYF. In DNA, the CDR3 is TGTGCCAGCAGCCACCTGACAGGGGGCGAGACCCAGTACTTC.

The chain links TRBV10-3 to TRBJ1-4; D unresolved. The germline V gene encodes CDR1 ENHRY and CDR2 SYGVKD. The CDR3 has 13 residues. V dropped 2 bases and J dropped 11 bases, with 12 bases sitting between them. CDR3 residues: CAISEGEAQKLFF. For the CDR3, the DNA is TGTGCCATCAGTGAGGGGGAGGCACAGAAACTGTTTTTT.

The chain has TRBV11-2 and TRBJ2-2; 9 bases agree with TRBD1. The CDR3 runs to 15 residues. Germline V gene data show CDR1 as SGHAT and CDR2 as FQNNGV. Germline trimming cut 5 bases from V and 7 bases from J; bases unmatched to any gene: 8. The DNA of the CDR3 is TGTGCCAGCAGCAAGGCGGGACAGGGCGTCGGGGAGCTGTTTTTT. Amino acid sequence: CASSKAGQGVGELFF. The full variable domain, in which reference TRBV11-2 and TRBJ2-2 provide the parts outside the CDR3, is EAGVAQSPRYKIIEKRQSVAFWCNPISGHATLYWYQQILGQGPKLLIQFQNNGVVDDSQLPKDRFSAERLKGVDSTLKIQPAKLEDSAVYLCASSKAGQGVGELFFGEGSRLTVL.

CDR3 amino acids: CASSPLTGRKTQYF. The DNA of the CDR3 is TGTGCCAGCAGTCCCTTGACAGGGAGAAAGACCCAGTACTTC. The chain employs TRBV27 and TRBJ2-5; TRBD1 agrees at 7 bases. Per germline, CDR1 MNHEY and CDR2 SMNVEV (reference sequence). V lost 5 bases, J lost 6 bases, and 9 bases stayed unmatched. The CDR3 consists of 14 residues.

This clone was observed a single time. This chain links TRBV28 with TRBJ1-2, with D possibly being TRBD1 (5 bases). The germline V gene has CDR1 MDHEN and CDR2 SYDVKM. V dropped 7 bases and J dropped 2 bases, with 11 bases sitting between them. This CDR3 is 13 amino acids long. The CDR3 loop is CASTVGQNYGYTF. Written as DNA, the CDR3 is TGTGCCAGCACCGTGGGGCAGAACTATGGCTACACCTTC.

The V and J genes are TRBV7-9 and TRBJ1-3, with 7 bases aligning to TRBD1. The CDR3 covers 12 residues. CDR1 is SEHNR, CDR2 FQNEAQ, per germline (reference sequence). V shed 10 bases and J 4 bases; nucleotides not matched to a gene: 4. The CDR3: CATTGAGNTIYF. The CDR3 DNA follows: TGTGCCACAACAGGGGCAGGAAACACCATATATTTT.

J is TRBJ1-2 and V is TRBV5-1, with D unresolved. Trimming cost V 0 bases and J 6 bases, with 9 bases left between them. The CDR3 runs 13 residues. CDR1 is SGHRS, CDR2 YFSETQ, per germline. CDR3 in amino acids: CASSLAEGNGYTF. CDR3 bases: TGCGCCAGCAGCTTGGCCGAGGGTAATGGCTACACCTTC. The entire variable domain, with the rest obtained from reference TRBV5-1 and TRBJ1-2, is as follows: KAGVTQTPRYLIKTRGQQVTLSCSPISGHRSVSWYQQTPGQGLQFLFEYFSETQRNKGNFPGRFSGRQFSNSRSEMNVSTLELGDSALYLCASSLAEGNGYTFGSGTRLTVV.

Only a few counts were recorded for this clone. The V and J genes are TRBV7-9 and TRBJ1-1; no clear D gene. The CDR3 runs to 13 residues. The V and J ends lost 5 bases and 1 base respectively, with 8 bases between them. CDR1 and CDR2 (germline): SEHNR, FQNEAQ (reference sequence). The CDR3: CASSGLKNTEAFF. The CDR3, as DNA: TGTGCCAGCAGCGGACTCAAGAACACTGAAGCTTTCTTT.

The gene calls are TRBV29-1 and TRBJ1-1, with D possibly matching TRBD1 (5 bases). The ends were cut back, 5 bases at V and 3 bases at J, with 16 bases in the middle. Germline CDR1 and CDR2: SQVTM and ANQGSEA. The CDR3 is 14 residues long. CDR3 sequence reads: CSVSEAWGDTEAFF. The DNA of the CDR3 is TGCAGCGTTTCGGAAGCTTGGGGGGACACTGAAGCTTTCTTT.

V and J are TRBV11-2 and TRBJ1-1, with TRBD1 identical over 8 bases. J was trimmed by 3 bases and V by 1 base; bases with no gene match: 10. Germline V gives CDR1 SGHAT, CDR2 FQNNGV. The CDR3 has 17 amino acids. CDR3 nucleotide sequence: TGTGCCAGCAGCTTAGGGGTGGGGCAGGGGGCGTACACTGAAGCTTTCTTT. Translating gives CASSLGVGQGAYTEAFF.

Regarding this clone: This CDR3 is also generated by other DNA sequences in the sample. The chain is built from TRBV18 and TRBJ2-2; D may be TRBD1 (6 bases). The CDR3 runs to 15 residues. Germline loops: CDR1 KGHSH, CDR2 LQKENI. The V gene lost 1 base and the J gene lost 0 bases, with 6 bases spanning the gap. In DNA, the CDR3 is TGTGCCAGCTCACCACGGACAGCGAACACCGGGGAGCTGTTTTTT. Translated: CASSPRTANTGELFF.

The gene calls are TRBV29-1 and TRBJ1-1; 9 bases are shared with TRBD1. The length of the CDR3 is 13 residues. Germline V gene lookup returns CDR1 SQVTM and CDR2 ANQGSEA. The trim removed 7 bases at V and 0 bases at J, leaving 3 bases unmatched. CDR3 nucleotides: TGCAGCGCCAGGACAGGGGTGAACACTGAAGCTTTCTTT. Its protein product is CSARTGVNTEAFF.